Listed below are T cell receptor beta chains from one sample, sequenced in a study of OX40 agonist ivuxolimab in advanced cancers. Sequencing was performed with immunoSEQ multiplex PCR; in TCRdb, only in-frame clones are kept and a portion is missing. The sample lists 55,000 to 80,000 clones, roughly 85% occurring once. The specimen was CD4+ or CD8+ T cells sorted from blood, collected in a trial of the OX40 agonist ivuxolimab. Every receptor here comes from an adult with an advanced solid tumor such as melanoma, head and neck, liver or kidney cancer. Both conserved end residues are part of each CDR3. The D gene is left open where the match is weak. Not all rows give a size; the values are once, few, many and, for expanded clones, a class.

TRBJ2-7 | TRBD1 | - | TRBV2 | TGTGCCAGCGGACAGGGCAGCTCCTACGAGCAGTACTTC | CASGQGSSYEQYF
TRBJ2-1 | - | - | TRBV6-1 | TGTGCCAGCAGCCAAGCGTGGCAGCAGTTCTTC | CASSQAWQQFF
TRBJ2-5 | - | - | TRBV28 | TGTGCCAGCAGTGCACAGGGAGGAAGGGAGACCCAGTACTTC | CASSAQGGRETQYF
TRBJ1-1 | TRBD1 | once | TRBV20-1 | TGCAGTGGGACAGGGGGCACTGAAGCTTTCTTT | CSGTGGTEAFF
TRBJ1-2 | - | - | TRBV7-9 | TGTGCCAGCAGCTTGTTTAGGGTGGCCTATGGCTACACCTTC | CASSLFRVAYGYTF
TRBJ2-7 | TRBD2 | - | TRBV9 | TGTGCCAGCAGCCCCCGCAGCGGGGGGCCTCGCGAGCAGTACTTC | CASSPRSGGPREQYF
TRBJ2-7 | TRBD1 | once | TRBV7-3 | TGTGCCAGCAGTGAGACAGGGAACTCCTACGAGCAGTACTTC | CASSETGNSYEQYF
TRBJ2-3 | TRBD2 | - | TRBV19 | TGTGCCAGTAGCGGGACTAGCGGGGGGGCAAATACGCAGTATTTT | CASSGTSGGANTQYF
TRBJ2-1 | TRBD1 | once | TRBV5-5 | TGTGCCAGCACCCCGGACAGGGGCAATGAGCAGTTCTTC | CASTPDRGNEQFF
TRBJ2-1 | TRBD2 | - | TRBV29-1 | TGCAGCGCGAGCGGGGCCTACAATGAGCAGTTCTTC | CSASGAYNEQFF
TRBJ2-3 | - | - | TRBV4-3 | TGCGCCAGCAGCTCCGATTGGGGTCGGACAGATACGCAGTATTTT | CASSSDWGRTDTQYF
TRBJ2-7 | TRBD1 | - | TRBV4-1 | TGCGCCAGCAGCCAAGCATCAGGGGGTTCCTACGAGCAGTACTTC | CASSQASGGSYEQYF
TRBJ1-5 | - | - | TRBV27 | TGTGCCAGCAGCCGGACGGGATATAGCAATCAGCCCCAGCATTTT | CASSRTGYSNQPQHF
TRBJ1-5 | - | - | TRBV7-2 | TGTGCCAGCAGCTTAGTACGGCGAAGCAATCAGCCCCAGCATTTT | CASSLVRRSNQPQHF
TRBJ1-2 | - | - | TRBV20-1 | TGCAGTGCTACCGGGGTCTCTGGCTACACCTTC | CSATGVSGYTF
TRBJ2-1 | TRBD2 | - | TRBV11-2 | TGTGCCAGCAGCTTTACTAGCGGGGGGGCCAATGAGCAGTTCTTC | CASSFTSGGANEQFF
TRBJ2-6 | TRBD2 | few | TRBV19 | TGTGCCAGTAAGGCCAGCGGGAAATCTGGGGCCAACGTCCTGACTTTC | CASKASGKSGANVLTF
TRBJ1-5 | - | once | TRBV5-1 | TGCGCCAGCATCCGGGGTTACAATCAGCCCCAGCATTTT | CASIRGYNQPQHF
TRBJ2-3 | - | - | TRBV9 | TGTGCCAGCAGCGTTACCAGCGGGCGGGATACGCAGTATTTT | CASSVTSGRDTQYF
TRBJ1-5 | TRBD1 | - | TRBV2 | TGTGCCAGCAGTGAAGACGCAGGGGGCTTGGGTCAGCCCCAGCATTTT | CASSEDAGGLGQPQHF
TRBJ2-3 | TRBD2 | once | TRBV7-9 | TGTGCCAGCAGCTTAGCGGGGGGGAGCACAGATACGCAGTATTTT | CASSLAGGSTDTQYF
TRBJ1-2 | - | - | TRBV10-3 | TGTGCCATCAGTGAGGGAACAGCGCATGGCTACACCTTC | CAISEGTAHGYTF
TRBJ2-2 | TRBD2 | - | TRBV7-3 | TGTGCCAGCAGCTTATTTCCTAGCGGGAGCTCCGGGGAGCTGTTTTTT | CASSLFPSGSSGELFF
TRBJ2-4 | TRBD2 | - | TRBV7-8 | TGTGCCAGCAGCTTGCGGGGGGAGGCCAAAAACATTCAGTACTTC | CASSLRGEAKNIQYF
TRBJ1-1 | TRBD1 | - | TRBV9 | TGTGCCAGCAGCCCTGGAGAGACAGGGATGAACACTGAAGCTTTCTTT | CASSPGETGMNTEAFF
TRBJ2-1 | TRBD2 | - | TRBV11-2 | TGTGCCAGCAGCTTGACTAGCGGGGGGTGGAATGAGCAGTTCTTC | CASSLTSGGWNEQFF
TRBJ2-7 | TRBD1 | many | TRBV6-5 | TGTGCCAGCAGTTACTCCGGGACAGGGGGCTACGAGCAGTACTTC | CASSYSGTGGYEQYF
TRBJ1-1 | - | - | TRBV18 | TGTGCCAGCTCACAGACAACGAACACTGAAGCTTTCTTT | CASSQTTNTEAFF
TRBJ2-3 | TRBD1 | - | TRBV28 | TGTGCCAGCAGTGACCAGACAGGGCAAGGTGATACGCAGTATTTT | CASSDQTGQGDTQYF
TRBJ2-1 | TRBD2 | - | TRBV19 | TGTGCCAGTAGTATACGACTAGCGGGAGGGCCGAATGAGCAGTTCTTC | CASSIRLAGGPNEQFF
TRBJ2-7 | TRBD2 | - | TRBV19 | TGTGCCAGTAGTACCCGACTAGCGGGAAAGAACTACGAGCAGTACTTC | CASSTRLAGKNYEQYF
TRBJ2-2 | TRBD1 | - | TRBV11-3 | TGTGCCAGCAGTGGGACAGGGGGCAACACCGGGGAGCTGTTTTTT | CASSGTGGNTGELFF